This TCR beta chain was sequenced in a study of blood T cells in healthy people across ages. Sample-barcoded 5' priming and a J-beta primer mix drove a second PCR of roughly 6 to 12 cycles. TCRdb independently ran MiXCR on the 5' RACE reads; one entry per CDR3 protein. Of some 850,000 distinct CDR3 sequences listed, approximately 24% are singletons. Germline loops: CDR1 SGHAT, CDR2 FQNNGV. CDR3 size: 21 residues. These data were likewise used in another study, on T cells of mothers and their children.

This sequence joins TRBV11-2 and TRBJ2-5; 14 bases fit TRBD2. The end of the DNA fits TRBJ2-1 better, so the J call may be wrong. Sequencing input: blood. This receptor was obtained from a boy between 10 and 17 years old in good health. The CDR3 DNA is TGTGCCAGCAGCTTAAGGAGAGGACAGGGACTAGCGGGGGCCTCCTACAATGAGCAGTTCTTC. It encodes CASSLRRGQGLAGASYNEQFF.